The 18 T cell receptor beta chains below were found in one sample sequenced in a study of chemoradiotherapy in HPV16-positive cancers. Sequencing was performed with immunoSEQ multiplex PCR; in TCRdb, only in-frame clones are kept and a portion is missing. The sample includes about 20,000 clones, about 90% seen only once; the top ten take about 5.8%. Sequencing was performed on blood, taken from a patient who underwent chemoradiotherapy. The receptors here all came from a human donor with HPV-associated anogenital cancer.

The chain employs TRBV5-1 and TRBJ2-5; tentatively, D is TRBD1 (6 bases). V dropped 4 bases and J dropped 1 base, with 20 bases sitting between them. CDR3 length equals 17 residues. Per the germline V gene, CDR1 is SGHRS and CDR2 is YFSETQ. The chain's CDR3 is CASSTAPTGIGQETQYF. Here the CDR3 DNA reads TGCGCCAGCAGCACCGCCCCCACAGGGATTGGCCAAGAGACCCAGTACTTC.

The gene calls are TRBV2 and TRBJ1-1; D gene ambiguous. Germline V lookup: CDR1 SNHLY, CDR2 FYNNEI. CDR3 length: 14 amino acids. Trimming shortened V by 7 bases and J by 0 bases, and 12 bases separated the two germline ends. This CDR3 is CASTPGPMNTEAFF. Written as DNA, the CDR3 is TGTGCCAGCACTCCAGGCCCGATGAACACTGAAGCTTTCTTT.

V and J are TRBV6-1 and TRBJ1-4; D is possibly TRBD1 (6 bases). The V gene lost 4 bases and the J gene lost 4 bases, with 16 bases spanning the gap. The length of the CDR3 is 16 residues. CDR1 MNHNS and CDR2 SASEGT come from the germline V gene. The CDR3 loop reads CASSVPPGAGNEKLFF. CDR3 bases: TGTGCCAGCAGTGTTCCACCAGGGGCTGGTAATGAAAAACTGTTTTTT.

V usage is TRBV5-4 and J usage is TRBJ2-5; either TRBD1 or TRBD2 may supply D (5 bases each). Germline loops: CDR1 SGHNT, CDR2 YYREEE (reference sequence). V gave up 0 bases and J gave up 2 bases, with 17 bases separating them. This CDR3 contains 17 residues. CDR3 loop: CASSLVQPGRGQETQYF. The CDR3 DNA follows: TGTGCCAGCAGCTTGGTACAACCGGGACGAGGGCAAGAGACCCAGTACTTC.

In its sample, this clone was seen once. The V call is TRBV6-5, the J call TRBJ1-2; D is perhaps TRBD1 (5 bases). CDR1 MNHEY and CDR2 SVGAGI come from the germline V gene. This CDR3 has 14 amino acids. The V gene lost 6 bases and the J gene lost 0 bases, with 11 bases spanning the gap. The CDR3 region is CASRSGTSNYGYTF. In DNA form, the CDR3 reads TGTGCCAGCAGATCCGGGACCTCTAACTATGGCTACACCTTC.

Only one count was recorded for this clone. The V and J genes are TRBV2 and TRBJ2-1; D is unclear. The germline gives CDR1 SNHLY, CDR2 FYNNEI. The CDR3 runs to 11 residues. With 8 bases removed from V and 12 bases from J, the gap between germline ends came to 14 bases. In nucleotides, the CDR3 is TGTGCCAGCCACCGAATACTTACGCAGTTCTTC. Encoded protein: CASHRILTQFF.

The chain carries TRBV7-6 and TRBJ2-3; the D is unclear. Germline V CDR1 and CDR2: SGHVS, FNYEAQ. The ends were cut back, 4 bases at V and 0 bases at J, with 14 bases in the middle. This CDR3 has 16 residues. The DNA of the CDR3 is TGTGCCAGCAGCTCCAGTACCATCAAAAGCACAGATACGCAGTATTTT. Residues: CASSSSTIKSTDTQYF. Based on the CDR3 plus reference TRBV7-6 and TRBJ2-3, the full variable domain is GAGVSQSPRYKVTKRGQDVALRCDPISGHVSLYWYRQALGQGPEFLTYFNYEAQQDKSGLPNDRFSAERPEGSISTLTIQRTEQRDSAMYRCASSSSTIKSTDTQYFGPGTRLTVL.

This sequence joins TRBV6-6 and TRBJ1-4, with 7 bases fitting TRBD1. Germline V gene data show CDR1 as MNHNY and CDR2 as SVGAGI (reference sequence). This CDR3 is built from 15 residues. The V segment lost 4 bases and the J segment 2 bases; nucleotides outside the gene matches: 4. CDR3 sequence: CASSFPGQTNEKLFF. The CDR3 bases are TGTGCCAGCAGTTTTCCGGGACAGACTAATGAAAAACTGTTTTTT.

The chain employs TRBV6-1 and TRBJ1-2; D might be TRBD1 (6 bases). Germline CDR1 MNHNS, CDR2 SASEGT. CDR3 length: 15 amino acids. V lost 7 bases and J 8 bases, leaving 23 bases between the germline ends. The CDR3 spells CASTSGGGRERGYTF. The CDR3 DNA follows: TGTGCCAGCACCTCGGGTGGGGGCCGCGAACGAGGCTACACCTTC.

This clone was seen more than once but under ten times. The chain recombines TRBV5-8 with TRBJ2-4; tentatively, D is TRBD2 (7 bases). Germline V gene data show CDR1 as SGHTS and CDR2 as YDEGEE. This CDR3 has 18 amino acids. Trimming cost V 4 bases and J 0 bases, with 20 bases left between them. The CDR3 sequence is CASSPRWRGGIAKNIQYF. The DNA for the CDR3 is TGTGCCAGCAGCCCGCGATGGAGGGGGGGGATAGCCAAAAACATTCAGTACTTC.

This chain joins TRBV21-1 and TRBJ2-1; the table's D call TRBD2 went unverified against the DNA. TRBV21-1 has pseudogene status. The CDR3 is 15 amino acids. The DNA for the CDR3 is TGTGCCAGCAGCGACCCTGCGGGATCCTACAATGAGCAGTTCTTC. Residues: CASSDPAGSYNEQFF.

CDR3 coding DNA: TGTGCCAGCTCACCACTTTCGACAGGGACCACAGATACGCAGTATTTT. Amino acids: CASSPLSTGTTDTQYF. The chain couples TRBV18 to TRBJ2-3, with TRBD1 identical over 7 bases. Per germline, CDR1 KGHSH and CDR2 LQKENI. V shed 1 base, J shed 2 bases, and the junction held 6 bases outside the gene matches. This CDR3 spans 16 amino acids.

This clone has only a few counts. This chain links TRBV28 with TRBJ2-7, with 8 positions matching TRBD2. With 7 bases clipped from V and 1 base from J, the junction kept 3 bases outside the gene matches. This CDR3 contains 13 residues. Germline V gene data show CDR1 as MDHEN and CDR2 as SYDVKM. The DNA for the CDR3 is TGTGCCAGCACGGGGGGGGTTTCCTACGAGCAGTACTTC. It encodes CASTGGVSYEQYF.

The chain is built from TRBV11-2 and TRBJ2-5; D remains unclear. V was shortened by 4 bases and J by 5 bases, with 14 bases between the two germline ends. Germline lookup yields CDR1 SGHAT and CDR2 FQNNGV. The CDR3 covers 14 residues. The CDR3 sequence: CASSSRLTGETQYF. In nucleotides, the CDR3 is TGTGCCAGCAGCTCGCGACTTACCGGGGAGACCCAGTACTTC.

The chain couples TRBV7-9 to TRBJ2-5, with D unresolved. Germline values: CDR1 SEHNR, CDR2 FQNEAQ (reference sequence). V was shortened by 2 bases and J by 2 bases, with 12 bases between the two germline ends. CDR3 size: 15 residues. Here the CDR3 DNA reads TGTGCCAGCAGCTTATTTCATACGTCACAAGAGACCCAGTACTTC. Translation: CASSLFHTSQETQYF.

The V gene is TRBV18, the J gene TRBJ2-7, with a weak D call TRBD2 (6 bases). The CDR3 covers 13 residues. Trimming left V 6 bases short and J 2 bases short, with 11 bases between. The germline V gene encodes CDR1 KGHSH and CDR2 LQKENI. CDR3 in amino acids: CASSRDGTYEQYF. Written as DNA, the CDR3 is TGTGCCAGCTCGCGGGACGGAACCTACGAGCAGTACTTC.

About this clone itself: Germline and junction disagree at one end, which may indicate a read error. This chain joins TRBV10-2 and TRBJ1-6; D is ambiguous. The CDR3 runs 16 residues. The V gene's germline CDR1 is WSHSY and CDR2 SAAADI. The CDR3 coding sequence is TGCGCCAGCAGTGTGACGGTGAGCTCCTATGATTCACCCCTCCACTTT. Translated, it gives CASSVTVSSYDSPLHF.

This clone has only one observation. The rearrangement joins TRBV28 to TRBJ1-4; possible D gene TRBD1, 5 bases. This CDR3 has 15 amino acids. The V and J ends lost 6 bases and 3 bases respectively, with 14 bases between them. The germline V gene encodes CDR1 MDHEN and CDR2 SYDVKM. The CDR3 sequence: CASSDSGGPNEKLFF. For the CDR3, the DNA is TGTGCCAGCAGCGATTCGGGGGGACCTAATGAAAAACTGTTTTTT.